This TCR beta chain derives from a study of T cells after yellow fever vaccination. Study results and limitations: In post-booster samples, most primary-vaccination clones reappeared (roughly 96% CD4, approximately 91% CD8). Abundant clonotypes from the bulk population could get into FACS-sorted repertoires as contaminants. The secondary response showed a weaker magnitude and a faster peak, day 5 versus 15.

Of note for this clonotype: The antigen is undetermined.

The CDR3 sequence is 15 residues long. V lost 6 bases to trimming and J lost 7 bases; unmatched junction nucleotides: 11. Germline lookup yields CDR1 MNHEY and CDR2 SVGAGI. 5'RACE template switching produced TCR cDNA carrying a universal primer site and UMIs. Via MiXCR, TCRdb re-called the 5' RACE reads, giving one row per CDR3 protein. The repertoire holds just under 600,000 distinct CDR3 sequences, with roughly 13% as singletons. This specimen was PBMCs, taken on the day of the yellow fever booster vaccination. V usage is TRBV6-5 and J usage is TRBJ1-4; TRBD1 agrees at 7 bases. The TCR was taken from a man in his thirties or forties who received the YFV17D yellow fever vaccine. The CDR3 sequence is CASSLSGGKSEKLFF. DNA for the CDR3: TGTGCCAGCAGCCTTTCAGGGGGTAAAAGTGAAAAACTGTTTTTT.